The rows below give T cell receptor beta chains drawn from one sample of a study of T cells in Graves' hyperthyroidism and ophthalmopathy. One entry per CDR3 protein results from TCRdb running MiXCR on the multiplex PCR reads. Of roughly 380,000 distinct CDR3 sequences detected, approximately 15% appear once; the ten largest clones hold under 25%. The specimen was blood. These receptors were obtained from a man aged 25-45 years with Graves' hyperthyroidism that later progressed to Graves' ophthalmopathy. Each CDR3 is given with its conserved first and last residue. Each record gives: V gene, J gene, clone size, D gene, CDR3 DNA, CDR3 protein. A D gene is named only where the DNA matches it firmly. The size entry is marked missing in some rows and otherwise reads once, few, many or a size class.

TRBV11-2	TRBJ1-4	many	-	TGTGCCAGCAGACTCCGTGGGGAGGGAGGTGAAAAACTGTTTTTT	CASRLRGEGGEKLFF
TRBV24-1	TRBJ1-1	many	-	TGTGCCACCAGTGAGTCGGCCGACAGGAGCGATTTTTTCTTT	CATSESADRSDFFF
TRBV6-2/TRBV6-3	TRBJ2-5	many	-	TGTGCCAGCAATCAGGGGGGCGTGAAGACCCAGTACTTC	CASNQGGVKTQYF
TRBV27	TRBJ2-3	-	-	TGTGCCAGCAGTTTAGTTGTGGGGAGTGGCACAGATACGCAGTATTTT	CASSLVVGSGTDTQYF
TRBV12-3/TRBV12-4	TRBJ1-1	many	-	TGTGCCAGCAGTTTAGGGGTGGGGAACACTGAAGCTTTCTTT	CASSLGVGNTEAFF
TRBV6-1	TRBJ2-2	many	-	TGTGCCAGCAGTCAATACTCCCCTGACGCCGCCGGGGAGCTGTTTTTT	CASSQYSPDAAGELFF
TRBV28	TRBJ2-1	many	TRBD2	TGTGCCAGCAGTTTTCCGGGACTAGCGGGGGGGAGCTCCTACAATGAGCAGTTCTTC	CASSFPGLAGGSSYNEQFF
TRBV20-1	TRBJ2-5	-	-	TGCAGTGCCATCCGCCAAGAGACCCAGTACTTC	CSAIRQETQYF
TRBV12-3/TRBV12-4	TRBJ2-1	few	-	TGTGCCAGCAGGGCGGCCAATGAGCAGTTCTTC	CASRAANEQFF
TRBV28	TRBJ1-5	many	TRBD1	TGTGCCAGCAGTTACGCAGGGGGCCTTCAGCCCCAGCATTTT	CASSYAGGLQPQHF
TRBV7-9	TRBJ2-7	many	-	TGTGCCAGCAGCTCGGACCACCAGGGTTCTTACTCCTACGAGCAGTACTTC	CASSSDHQGSYSYEQYF
TRBV28	TRBJ2-2	many	TRBD1	TGTGCCAGCACATCGGACAGGGGGCGAAGTACCGGGGAGCTGTTTTTT	CASTSDRGRSTGELFF
TRBV9	TRBJ2-1	-	TRBD1	TGTGCCAGCAGCGCCCTGGGGGACAGCTCCTACAATGAGCAGTTCTTC	CASSALGDSSYNEQFF
TRBV12-3/TRBV12-4	TRBJ2-5	many	TRBD1	TGTGCCAGCAGTTTTCCGGGACAGCACCAAGAGACCCAGTACTTC	CASSFPGQHQETQYF
TRBV28	TRBJ1-5	many	-	TGTGCCAGCCAACTCGGGGGGGGCTTTGGGTTCGTGGGGAATCAGCCCCAGCATTTT	CASQLGGGFGFVGNQPQHF
TRBV24-1	TRBJ2-7	many	-	TGTGCCACCAGTGACGCGACGCTACCCTACGAGCAGTACTTC	CATSDATLPYEQYF
TRBV4-2	TRBJ2-7	-	-	TGTGCCAGCAGCCACTATGGTTACGAGCAGTACTTC	CASSHYGYEQYF
TRBV6-1	TRBJ2-3	many	-	TGTGCCAGCAGCCCTCCGCGGGGTAACACAGATACGCAGTATTTT	CASSPPRGNTDTQYF
TRBV5-4	TRBJ2-7	-	TRBD2	TGTGCCAGCAGCCCCCTGGGGGAGGGCCCCGAGCAGTACTTC	CASSPLGEGPEQYF
TRBV6-5	TRBJ2-7	few	TRBD1	TGTGCCAGCAGTTACGGCCGGACAGGGTTATACTACGAGCAGTACTTC	CASSYGRTGLYYEQYF
TRBV5-8	TRBJ1-1	many	-	TGTGCCAGCAGCTTGACGGTCGTGAACACTGAAGCTTTCTTT	CASSLTVVNTEAFF
TRBV27	TRBJ2-2	few	TRBD1	TGTGCCAGCAGTTTATTGGACAGGGGGCCGGGGGAGCTGTTTTTT	CASSLLDRGPGELFF
TRBV28	TRBJ2-5	few	TRBD1	TGTGCCAGCAGTCTCCCCAGGGGGCCCCAAGAGACCCAGTACTTC	CASSLPRGPQETQYF
TRBV9	TRBJ1-5	many	-	TGTGCCAGCAGCCCGAACAGGGACCAGCCCCAGCATTTT	CASSPNRDQPQHF
TRBV30	TRBJ1-2	-	-	TGTGCCTGGAGTGTATCGGGGAGTTATGGCTACACCTTC	CAWSVSGSYGYTF
TRBV7-6	TRBJ2-3	-	-	TGTGCCAGCAGCGGAACGTTACAGGGGACTAGCACAGATACGCAGTATTTT	CASSGTLQGTSTDTQYF
TRBV7-9	TRBJ1-5	many	-	TGTGCCAGCAGCTTAGCAGGGCAGCCCCAGCATTTT	CASSLAGQPQHF
TRBV27	TRBJ2-7	many	-	TGTGCCAGCAGTATAAGGGCCCCCCCCTACGAGCAGTACTTC	CASSIRAPPYEQYF
TRBV7-9	TRBJ2-7	-	-	TGTGCCAGCAGCTTTAGCCCACTCAAGGGAGGGGGCCCCATCCACGAGCAGTACTTC	CASSFSPLKGGGPIHEQYF
TRBV6-2/TRBV6-3	TRBJ1-1	few	-	TGTGCCAGCAGTTCTCCTCTCGGGGACACTGAAGCTTTCTTT	CASSSPLGDTEAFF
TRBV11-3	TRBJ2-2	-	TRBD1	TGTGCCAGCAGCTCACCGGGACAGGGCAACACCGGGGAGCTGTTTTTT	CASSSPGQGNTGELFF
TRBV5-1	TRBJ1-1	many	-	TGCGCCAGCAGCCCCGCTCAGGGTGTTGGTACTGAAGCTTTCTTT	CASSPAQGVGTEAFF
TRBV12-3/TRBV12-4	TRBJ1-6	-	-	TGTGCCAGCAGTTTATGGGCGGCCTATAATCCACCCCTCCACTTT	CASSLWAAYNPPLHF
TRBV20-1	TRBJ1-5	-	-	TGCAGTGCTAGACCCACGGGGCCGAGAGGCAATCAGCCCCAGCATTTT	CSARPTGPRGNQPQHF
TRBV7-6	TRBJ2-7	-	-	TGTGCCAGCAGCCCAAGCCAACGGCTAGAGCAGTACTTC	CASSPSQRLEQYF
TRBV24-1	TRBJ2-2	few	-	TGTGCCACCAGTTGGGTCACCGGGGAGCTGTTTTTT	CATSWVTGELFF
TRBV12-3/TRBV12-4	TRBJ1-5	many	-	TGTGCCAGCAGCCTCCCCGGGGGGAGCAATCAGCCCCAGCATTTT	CASSLPGGSNQPQHF
TRBV9	TRBJ1-6	many	-	TGTGCCAGCAGCGTAGATTATAATTCACCCCTCCACTTT	CASSVDYNSPLHF
TRBV13	TRBJ1-5	few	TRBD1	TGTGCCAGCAGCTCTCGCGACAGGGGGCCCAATCAGCCCCAGCATTTT	CASSSRDRGPNQPQHF
TRBV14	TRBJ1-1	-	-	TGTGCCAGCAGCCAAGATCCTTACAGGGACACTGAAGCTTTCTTT	CASSQDPYRDTEAFF
TRBV5-1	TRBJ2-3	many	TRBD1	TGCGCCAGCAGTTTCTGGACAGGGAGGGATACGCAGTATTTT	CASSFWTGRDTQYF